Presented here are 6 T cell receptor beta chains from one specimen sequenced in a study of CD8 T cells in Susac syndrome. Random hexamers were used to reverse transcribe the RNA input (about 0.5 to 1 ug). MiXCR, applied by TCRdb to the immunoSEQ multiplex PCR reads, yields one record per CDR3 protein. Here the sample spans tens of thousands of distinct CDR3 sequences, about 95% being singletons. The sequenced sample consisted of CD8+ T cells from PBMCs. The receptor source for this set is a human donor with multiple sclerosis.

V gene TRBV27 combines with J gene TRBJ2-3; 11 bases are a match to TRBD2. Germline CDR1 reads MNHEY; CDR2 reads SMNVEV (reference sequence). The ends lost 2 bases at V and 3 bases at J; junction bases unmatched: 4. CDR3 length: 16 residues. The CDR3, as DNA: TGTGCCAGCAGTTTAGGGCTAGCGGGGGGTACAGATACGCAGTATTTT. Translating it yields CASSLGLAGGTDTQYF.

The rearrangement joins TRBV6-2 or TRBV6-3 to TRBJ2-7; no firm D call. CDR1 MNHEY and CDR2 SVGEGT come from the germline V gene. V was cut by 5 bases and J by 2 bases, with 4 bases left in between. CDR3 length: 11 residues. The CDR3 nucleotides are TGTGCCAGCAGTACGACCTACGAGCAGTACTTC. This encodes CASSTTYEQYF.

The chain recombines TRBV7-9 with TRBJ1-2, with D tentatively TRBD1 (5 bases). V was clipped by 5 bases and J by 0 bases, with 10 bases between them. CDR1 is SEHNR and CDR2 is FQNEAQ in the germline V gene (reference sequence). This CDR3 has 14 residues. DNA of the CDR3: TGTGCCAGCAGCCGGCAGGGATCTAACTATGGCTACACCTTC. It translates to CASSRQGSNYGYTF.

CDR3 residues: CSAPGSERTEAFF. The CDR3 DNA follows: TGCAGCGCTCCGGGCTCCGAGCGCACTGAAGCTTTCTTT. The chain uses TRBV29-1 and TRBJ1-1; D is undetermined. V lost 7 bases to trimming and J lost 4 bases, with 16 bases between them. The length of the CDR3 is 13 residues. Germline lookup yields CDR1 SQVTM and CDR2 ANQGSEA. Together with reference TRBV29-1 and TRBJ1-1, the CDR3 gives the full variable domain: SAVISQKPSRDICQRGTSLTIQCQVDSQVTMMFWYRQQPGQSLTLIATANQGSEATYESGFVIDKFPISRPNLTFSTLTVSNMSPEDSSIYLCSAPGSERTEAFFGQGTRLTVV.

The chain links TRBV29-1 to TRBJ1-2; the D gene is possibly TRBD1 (6 bases). The V gene lost 5 bases and the J gene lost 3 bases, with 19 bases spanning the gap. CDR3 length: 15 residues. The germline CDR1 and CDR2 sequences are SQVTM and ANQGSEA. The chain's CDR3 is CSVSPGGRGDYGYTF. In DNA, the CDR3 is TGCAGCGTTAGCCCGGGGGGCCGGGGCGACTATGGCTACACCTTC.

J is TRBJ1-1 and V is TRBV10-2, with D possibly matching TRBD1 (6 bases). Germline V gene sequence: CDR1 WSHSY, CDR2 SAAADI. The CDR3 has 14 residues. Trimming stripped 8 bases from V and 6 bases from J, with 19 bases between. The CDR3 sequence is CASAYEMKGAEAFF. DNA for the CDR3: TGCGCCAGCGCGTATGAAATGAAGGGGGCTGAAGCTTTCTTT.